Listed below are T cell receptor beta chains from one sample, sequenced in a study of blood T cells in healthy people across ages. In TCRdb, the 5' RACE reads were re-called with MiXCR into one record per CDR3 protein. The repertoire holds about 970,000 distinct CDR3 sequences, with roughly 50% as singletons. The sample consisted of blood. These receptors all come from a woman in her fifties or sixties in good health. Each CDR3 is given with its conserved first and last residue. A D gene is named only where the DNA matches it firmly. Only part of the rows carry a size: once, few, many, or a class if the clone is expanded.

>-|TRBV10-3|once|TRBJ2-7
CAIKRQEITYEQYF
TGTGCCATCAAAAGACAGGAGATAACCTACGAGCAGTACTTC
>TRBD2|TRBV27|few|TRBJ2-7
CASSFQPGLVSYEQYF
TGTGCCAGCAGTTTTCAGCCGGGACTAGTATCCTACGAGCAGTACTTC
>TRBD2|TRBV19|-|TRBJ2-6
CASSISSGTGANVLTF
TGTGCCAGTAGTATTAGTAGCGGGACCGGGGCCAACGTCCTGACTTTC
>TRBD1|TRBV20-1|few|TRBJ2-3
CSARRQGATDTQYF
TGCAGTGCTAGGAGACAGGGGGCTACAGATACGCAGTATTTT
>-|TRBV18|few|TRBJ2-6
CASSPGQGIISGANVLTF
TGTGCCAGCTCACCGGGCCAGGGAATAATCTCTGGGGCCAACGTCCTGACTTTC
>-|TRBV6-2/TRBV6-3|-|TRBJ2-4
CASNRGDGNIQYF
TGTGCCAGCAATAGGGGGGACGGAAACATTCAGTACTTC
>-|TRBV27|few|TRBJ1-1
CASSFGVYTEAFF
TGTGCCAGCAGTTTTGGGGTGTACACTGAAGCTTTCTTT
>-|TRBV20-1|few|TRBJ2-5
CSARSNGIGETQYF
TGCAGTGCTAGGAGCAACGGGATAGGGGAGACCCAGTACTTC
>TRBD2|TRBV5-1|few|TRBJ2-6
CASSWAGEAGANVLTF
TGCGCCAGCAGTTGGGCGGGGGAGGCCGGGGCCAACGTCCTGACTTTC
>-|TRBV6-2/TRBV6-3|-|TRBJ1-2
CASSYQQGLYGYTF
TGTGCCAGCAGTTACCAGCAGGGCCTATATGGCTACACCTTC
>TRBD1|TRBV12-3/TRBV12-4|-|TRBJ2-1
CASRVGELVRDRGNEQFF
TGTGCCAGCAGAGTGGGGGAGCTAGTTCGGGACAGGGGCAATGAGCAGTTCTTC
>-|TRBV20-1|-|TRBJ1-2
CSARGLFLGRTDYGYTF
TGCAGTGCTAGAGGCCTCTTCCTCGGACGGACTGACTATGGCTACACCTTC
>TRBD1|TRBV7-2|few|TRBJ2-1
CASSQTGTGLNEQFF
TGTGCCAGCAGCCAGACCGGGACAGGGCTAAATGAGCAGTTCTTC
>-|TRBV29-1|few|TRBJ2-1
CSPIAGDEQFF
TGCAGCCCCATAGCCGGAGATGAGCAGTTCTTC
>-|TRBV20-1|few|TRBJ2-7
CSAQQGDYEQYF
TGCAGTGCTCAACAGGGCGACTACGAGCAGTACTTC
>-|TRBV10-3|-|TRBJ1-4
CAISRGTNEKLFF
TGTGCCATCTCTCGGGGTACAAATGAAAAACTGTTTTTT
>-|TRBV10-3|once|TRBJ2-3
CAAAGREFTDTQYF
TGTGCCGCCGCGGGACGCGAATTCACAGATACGCAGTATTTT
>-|TRBV11-2|-|TRBJ2-5
CAISQVQETQYF
TGTGCCATCAGTCAGGTCCAAGAGACCCAGTACTTC
>-|TRBV29-1|few|TRBJ2-3
CSGGQPSTDTQYF
TGCAGCGGAGGACAGCCTAGCACAGATACGCAGTATTTT
>TRBD2|TRBV7-8|-|TRBJ2-7
CASSWGSGRPLYEQYF
TGTGCCAGCAGCTGGGGTAGCGGGAGGCCCCTTTACGAGCAGTACTTC
>-|TRBV6-2/TRBV6-3|-|TRBJ1-5
CASRDMVNQPQHF
TGTGCCAGCAGGGATATGGTCAATCAGCCCCAGCATTTT
>-|TRBV4-3|-|TRBJ2-5
CASSHRTGSQRQETQYF
TGCGCCAGCAGCCACCGAACAGGTTCCCAAAGGCAAGAGACCCAGTACTTC
>-|TRBV4-2|few|TRBJ2-7
CASSLTFSYEQYF
TGTGCCAGCAGCCTTACCTTCTCCTACGAGCAGTACTTC
>TRBD2|TRBV7-2|few|TRBJ2-1
CASRPAGVSYNEQFF
TGTGCCAGCAGACCAGCGGGAGTGTCCTACAATGAGCAGTTCTTC
>-|TRBV29-1|-|TRBJ2-5
CSVEGGGSKYF
TGCAGCGTTGAAGGGGGTGGGAGCAAGTACTTC
>-|TRBV25-1|-|TRBJ2-1
CASTQQGHEQFF
TGTGCCAGCACCCAACAGGGCCATGAGCAGTTCTTC
>-|TRBV29-1|-|TRBJ2-3
CSAHLDTDTQYF
TGCAGCGCCCATCTTGATACAGATACGCAGTATTTT
>-|TRBV14|-|TRBJ2-3
CASSQAGSRVSTDTQYF
TGTGCCAGCAGCCAAGCCGGTTCCCGGGTTAGCACAGATACGCAGTATTTT